This T cell receptor beta chain was observed in a study of T cell responses to AZD1222 COVID-19 vaccine. Assay: immunoSEQ multiplex PCR; the TCRdb copy retains only in-frame clones and omits some. The repertoire holds 90,000 to 150,000 clones, 87% seen once, with 2.5% to 3% in the top ten. Germline V gene data show CDR1 as SGHNT and CDR2 as YENEEA. V dropped 6 bases and J dropped 4 bases, with 3 bases sitting between them. The CDR3 covers 11 residues. This sample comprised peripheral blood, obtained 28 days after the second AZD1222 dose. The gene calls are TRBV11-3 and TRBJ2-2; D gene unclear. The sequence derives from an adult who received the AZD1222 COVID-19 vaccine. CDR3 DNA sequence: TGTGCCAGCAGAGGCACCGGGGAGCTGTTTTTT. Residues: CASRGTGELFF.